This entry concerns a single T cell receptor beta chain. These data come from a study of blood T cell repertoires in COVID-19. Study-level information: Samples of COVID-19 (acute and convalescent) were obtained from the United States, Italy and Spain.

Generated by immunoSEQ multiplex PCR, the TCRdb table keeps only in-frame clones and is missing some. The table has approximately 140,000 clones, around 86% seen once. The CDR3 has 16 amino acids. V dropped 3 bases and J dropped 6; count of bases not matched to a gene: 6. CDR1 LNHDA and CDR2 SQIVND come from the germline V gene (reference sequence). This chain joins TRBV19 and TRBJ2-1, with TRBD1 matching 12 bases. The origin of this receptor is a man between 70 and 80 years old with acute or convalescent COVID-19. The sequenced material came from peripheral blood. The CDR3 reads CASSIPWDRGRNEQFF. The CDR3 nucleotides read TGTGCCAGTAGTATTCCCTGGGACAGGGGGCGCAATGAGCAGTTCTTC. Complete variable domain (other parts from reference TRBV19 and TRBJ2-1): DGGITQSPKYLFRKEGQNVTLSCEQNLNHDAMYWYRQDPGQGLRLIYYSQIVNDFQKGDIAEGYSVSREKKESFPLTVTSAQKNPTAFYLCASSIPWDRGRNEQFFGPGTRLTVL.